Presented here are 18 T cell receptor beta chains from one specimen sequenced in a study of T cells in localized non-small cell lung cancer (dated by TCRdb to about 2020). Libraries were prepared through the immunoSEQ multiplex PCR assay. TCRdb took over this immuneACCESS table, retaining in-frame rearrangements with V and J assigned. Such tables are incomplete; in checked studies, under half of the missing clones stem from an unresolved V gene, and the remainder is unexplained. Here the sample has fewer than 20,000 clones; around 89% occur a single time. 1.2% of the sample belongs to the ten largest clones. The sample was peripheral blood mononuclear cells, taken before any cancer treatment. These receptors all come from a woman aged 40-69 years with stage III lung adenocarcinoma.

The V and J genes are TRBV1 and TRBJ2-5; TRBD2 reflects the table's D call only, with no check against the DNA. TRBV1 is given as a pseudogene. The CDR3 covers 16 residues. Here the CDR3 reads CTSSQDGAGVGETQYF. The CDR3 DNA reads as TGCACCAGCAGCCAAGACGGAGCGGGAGTCGGTGAGACCCAGTACTTC.

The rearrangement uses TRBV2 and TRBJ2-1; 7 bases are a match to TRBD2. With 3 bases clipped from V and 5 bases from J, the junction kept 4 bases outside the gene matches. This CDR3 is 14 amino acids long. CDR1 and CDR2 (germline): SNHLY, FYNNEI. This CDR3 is CASSDERDHNEQFF. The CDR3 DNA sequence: TGTGCCAGCAGTGACGAGCGGGACCACAATGAGCAGTTCTTC.

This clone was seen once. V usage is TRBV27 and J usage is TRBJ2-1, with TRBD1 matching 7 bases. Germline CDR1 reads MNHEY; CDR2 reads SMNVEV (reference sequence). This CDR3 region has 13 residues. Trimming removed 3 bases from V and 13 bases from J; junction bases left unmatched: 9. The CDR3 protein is CASSFQGQLSQFF. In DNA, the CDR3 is TGTGCCAGCAGTTTCCAGGGACAGCTCTCCCAGTTCTTC.

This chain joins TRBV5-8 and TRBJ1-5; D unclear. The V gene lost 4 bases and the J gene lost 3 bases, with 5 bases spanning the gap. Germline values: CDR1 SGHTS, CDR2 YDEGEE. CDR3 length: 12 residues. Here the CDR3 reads CASSPPNQPQHF. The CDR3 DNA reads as TGTGCCAGCAGCCCGCCCAATCAGCCCCAGCATTTT.

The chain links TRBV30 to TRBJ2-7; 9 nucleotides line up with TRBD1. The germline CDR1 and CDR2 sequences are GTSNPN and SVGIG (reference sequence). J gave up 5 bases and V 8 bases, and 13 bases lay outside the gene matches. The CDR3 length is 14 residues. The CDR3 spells CAALGQGNFHEQYF. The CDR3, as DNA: TGTGCCGCACTGGGACAGGGTAATTTCCACGAGCAGTACTTC.

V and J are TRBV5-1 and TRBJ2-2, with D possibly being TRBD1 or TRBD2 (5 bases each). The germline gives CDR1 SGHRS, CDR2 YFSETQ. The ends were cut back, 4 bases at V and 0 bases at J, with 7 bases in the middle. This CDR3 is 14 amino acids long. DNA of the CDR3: TGCGCCAGCAGCCGGGGACCGAACACCGGGGAGCTGTTTTTT. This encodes CASSRGPNTGELFF.

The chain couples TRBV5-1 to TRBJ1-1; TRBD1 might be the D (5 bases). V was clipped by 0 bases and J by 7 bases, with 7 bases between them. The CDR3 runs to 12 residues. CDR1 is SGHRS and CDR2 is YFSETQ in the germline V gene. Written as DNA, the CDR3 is TGCGCCAGCAGCTTGGTCGACAGTGAAGCTTTCTTT. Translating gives CASSLVDSEAFF. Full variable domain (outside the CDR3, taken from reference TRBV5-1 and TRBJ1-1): KAGVTQTPRYLIKTRGQQVTLSCSPISGHRSVSWYQQTPGQGLQFLFEYFSETQRNKGNFPGRFSGRQFSNSRSEMNVSTLELGDSALYLCASSLVDSEAFFGQGTRLTVV.

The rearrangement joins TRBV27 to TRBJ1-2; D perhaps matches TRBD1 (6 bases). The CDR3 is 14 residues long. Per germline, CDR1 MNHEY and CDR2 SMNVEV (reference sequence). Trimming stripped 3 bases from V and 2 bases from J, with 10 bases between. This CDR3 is CASSLGATNYGYTF. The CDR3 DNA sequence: TGTGCCAGCAGTTTGGGGGCCACAAACTATGGCTACACCTTC.

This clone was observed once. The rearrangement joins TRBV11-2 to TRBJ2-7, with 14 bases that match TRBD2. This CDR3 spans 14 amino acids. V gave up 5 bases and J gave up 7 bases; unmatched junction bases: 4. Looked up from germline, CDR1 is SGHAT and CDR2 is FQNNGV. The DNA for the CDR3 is TGTGCCAGCAGCCGGGGACTAGCGGGAGTGGAGCAGTACTTC. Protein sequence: CASSRGLAGVEQYF.

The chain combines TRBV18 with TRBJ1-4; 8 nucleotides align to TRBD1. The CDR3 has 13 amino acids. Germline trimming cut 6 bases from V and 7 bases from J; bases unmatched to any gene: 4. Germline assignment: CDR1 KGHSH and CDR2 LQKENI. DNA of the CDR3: TGTGCCAGCTCTCGCGACAGGGGTGAAAAACTGTTTTTT. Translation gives CASSRDRGEKLFF.

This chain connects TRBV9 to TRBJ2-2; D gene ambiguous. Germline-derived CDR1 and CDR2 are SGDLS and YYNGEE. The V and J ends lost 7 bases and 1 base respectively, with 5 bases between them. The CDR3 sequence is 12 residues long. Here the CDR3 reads CASRRNTGELFF. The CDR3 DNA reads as TGTGCCAGCCGCAGGAACACCGGGGAGCTGTTTTTT.

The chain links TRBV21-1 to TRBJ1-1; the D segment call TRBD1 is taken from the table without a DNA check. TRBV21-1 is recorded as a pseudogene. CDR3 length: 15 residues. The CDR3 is CAGGDRVFFCTEAFF. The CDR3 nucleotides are TGTGCCGGGGGGGACAGGGTATTTTTTTGCACTGAAGCTTTCTTT.

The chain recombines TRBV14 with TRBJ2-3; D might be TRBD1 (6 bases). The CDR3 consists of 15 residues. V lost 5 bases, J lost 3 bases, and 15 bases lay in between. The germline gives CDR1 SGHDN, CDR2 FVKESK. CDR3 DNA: TGTGCCAGCAGCTACACCGCAGGGGCGACAGATACGCAGTATTTT. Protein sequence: CASSYTAGATDTQYF.

The CDR3 region is CSVSSGTMNTEAFF. The CDR3, as DNA: TGCAGCGTTAGTTCCGGAACCATGAACACTGAAGCTTTCTTT. This sequence joins TRBV29-1 and TRBJ1-1, with unresolved D. Looked up from germline, CDR1 is SQVTM and CDR2 is ANQGSEA. This CDR3 comprises 14 residues. With 5 bases removed from V and 0 bases from J, the gap between germline ends came to 13 bases. Full variable domain (remainder filled in from reference TRBV29-1 and TRBJ1-1): SAVISQKPSRDICQRGTSLTIQCQVDSQVTMMFWYRQQPGQSLTLIATANQGSEATYESGFVIDKFPISRPNLTFSTLTVSNMSPEDSSIYLCSVSSGTMNTEAFFGQGTRLTVV.

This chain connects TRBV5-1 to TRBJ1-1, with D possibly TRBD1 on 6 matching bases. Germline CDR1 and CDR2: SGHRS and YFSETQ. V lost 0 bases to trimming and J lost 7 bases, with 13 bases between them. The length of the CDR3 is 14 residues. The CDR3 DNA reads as TGCGCCAGCAGCTTGGATGGGGGCAGGGGTGAAGCTTTCTTT. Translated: CASSLDGGRGEAFF.

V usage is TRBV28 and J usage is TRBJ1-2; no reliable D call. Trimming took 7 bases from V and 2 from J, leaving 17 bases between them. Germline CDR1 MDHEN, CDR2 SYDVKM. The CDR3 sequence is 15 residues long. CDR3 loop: CASTPGPHPNYGYTF. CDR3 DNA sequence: TGTGCCAGCACCCCGGGCCCGCACCCCAACTATGGCTACACCTTC.

The CDR3 loop reads CASSPRRAGGYNEQFF. The CDR3 nucleotides read TGTGCCAGCAGCCCCAGACGAGCGGGAGGGTACAATGAGCAGTTCTTC. The chain uses TRBV7-6 and TRBJ2-1, with 10 positions matching TRBD2. The length of the CDR3 is 16 residues. Germline V gene lookup returns CDR1 SGHVS and CDR2 FNYEAQ. J gave up 4 bases and V 5 bases, and 8 bases lay outside the gene matches. The variable domain in full, with the rest retrieved from reference TRBV7-6 and TRBJ2-1, is GAGVSQSPRYKVTKRGQDVALRCDPISGHVSLYWYRQALGQGPEFLTYFNYEAQQDKSGLPNDRFSAERPEGSISTLTIQRTEQRDSAMYRCASSPRRAGGYNEQFFGPGTRLTVL.

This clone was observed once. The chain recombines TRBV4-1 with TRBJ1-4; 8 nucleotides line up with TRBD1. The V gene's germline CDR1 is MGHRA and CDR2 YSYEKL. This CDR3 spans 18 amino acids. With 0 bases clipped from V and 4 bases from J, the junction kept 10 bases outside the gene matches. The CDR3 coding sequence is TGCGCCAGCAGCCAAGATCAGGCAGGGGGCGCGCTTAATGAAAAACTGTTTTTT. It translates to CASSQDQAGGALNEKLFF.